The T cell receptor beta chain under discussion was sequenced for a study of cytomegalovirus exposure and HLA in healthy donors. The PCR employed 60 Vbeta primers together with 13 Jbeta primers. Repertoires were generated with immunoSEQ multiplex PCR, while TCRdb's copy carries only in-frame clones and drops some. The sample lists fewer than 200,000 clones; 76% were seen once. The germline gives CDR1 SQVTM, CDR2 ANQGSEA. The CDR3 contains 13 residues. V lost 7 bases to trimming and J lost 4 bases, with 15 bases between them. The clonotype originates from a man aged 55 to 70 in good health and CMV-seronegative. Sequenced sample: PBMCs. The chain combines TRBV29-1 with TRBJ2-3, with TRBD2 as a possible D gene (6 bases). Written as DNA, the CDR3 is TGCAGCGAAATGGAGGGGTTTGCAGATACGCAGTATTTT. Its protein product is CSEMEGFADTQYF.